Below are 10 T cell receptor beta chains sequenced from a single sample in a study of PD-L1 blockade in urothelial cancer. TCRdb's copy holds only in-frame clones and misses some; the assay was immunoSEQ multiplex PCR. The repertoire holds roughly 49,000 clones, with around 83% as singletons. Time point here: pretreatment peripheral blood. The sequenced sample was PBMCs, obtained around atezolizumab (anti-PD-L1) treatment. Receptor source: a man in his 60s with urothelial cancer.

Turning to this clone: One junction end does not reproduce the germline sequence, and a read error may be involved. The chain couples TRBV5-1 to TRBJ2-2; TRBD1 is a possible D gene (6 bases). The CDR3 is 15 amino acids. Germline assignment: CDR1 SGHRS and CDR2 YFSETQ. The CDR3 protein is CASTLDTGFTGELFF. The DNA for the CDR3 is TGCGCCAGCACCTTGGACACAGGGTTTACCGGGGAGCTGTTTTTT.

This clone was counted a single time. CDR3 sequence: CASSSNSGTQNSGANVLTF. The CDR3 nucleotides are TGTGCCAGCAGCTCCAATTCCGGGACACAAAACTCTGGGGCCAACGTCCTGACTTTC. The gene calls are TRBV5-4 and TRBJ2-6; TRBD1 might be the D (6 bases). Trimming removed 3 bases at V and 0 bases at J, with 19 bases between. CDR1 SGHNT and CDR2 YYREEE come from the germline V gene (reference sequence). The CDR3 sequence is 19 residues long.

The rearrangement joins TRBV29-1 to TRBJ1-4, with 9 bases aligning to TRBD1. V trimming: 6 bases; J trimming: 5 bases; junction bases outside the gene matches: 7. This CDR3 region has 14 residues. Per the germline V gene, CDR1 is SQVTM and CDR2 is ANQGSEA. The CDR3 here is CSVGSGQGNEKLFF. As DNA, the CDR3 is TGCAGCGTCGGTAGTGGACAGGGGAATGAAAAACTGTTTTTT. The whole variable domain, remainder taken from reference TRBV29-1 and TRBJ1-4, is SAVISQKPSRDICQRGTSLTIQCQVDSQVTMMFWYRQQPGQSLTLIATANQGSEATYESGFVIDKFPISRPNLTFSTLTVSNMSPEDSSIYLCSVGSGQGNEKLFFGSGTQLSVL.

The chain couples TRBV27 to TRBJ1-6; D gene ambiguous. CDR3 length: 15 amino acids. Trimming took 4 bases from V and 2 from J, leaving 9 bases between them. CDR1 and CDR2 from the germline V gene are MNHEY and SMNVEV (reference sequence). The CDR3 loop reads CASSSPGTYNSPLHF. The DNA for the CDR3 is TGTGCCAGCAGTTCCCCGGGGACCTATAATTCACCCCTCCACTTT.

The chain combines TRBV28 with TRBJ2-7; 7 bases are a match to TRBD2. There are 15 residues in the CDR3. The trim removed 7 bases at V and 6 bases at J, leaving 15 bases unmatched. In germline, CDR1 is MDHEN, CDR2 SYDVKM. CDR3 in amino acids: CASKLRTWGGGEQYF. Written as DNA, the CDR3 is TGTGCCAGCAAGCTACGAACTTGGGGGGGAGGCGAGCAGTACTTC.

There are a few counts of this clone. This chain uses TRBV2 with TRBJ1-4; 7 positions match TRBD1. V gave up 7 bases and J gave up 0 bases; unmatched junction bases: 5. Germline-derived CDR1 and CDR2 are SNHLY and FYNNEI. The CDR3 contains 15 residues. The CDR3 nucleotides read TGTGCCAGCACCCGGACAGGCTCAACTAATGAAAAACTGTTTTTT. Translated: CASTRTGSTNEKLFF.

The chain recombines TRBV6-6 with TRBJ2-3; 9 bases map to TRBD1. Trimming at V came to 10 bases and at J to 5 bases, leaving 7 bases not matched to a gene. The germline CDR1 and CDR2 sequences are MNHNY and SVGAGI (reference sequence). CDR3 length equals 13 residues. CDR3 bases: TGTGCCACCAGGGACAGGGCCAGAGATACGCAGTATTTT. Protein sequence: CATRDRARDTQYF.

The rearrangement links TRBV19 to TRBJ1-2, with no clear D. Trimming pared 5 bases from V and 4 bases from J, leaving 11 bases between. Germline CDR1 LNHDA, CDR2 SQIVND (reference sequence). This CDR3 is built from 13 residues. The CDR3 spells CASSSRELYGYTF. In DNA form, the CDR3 reads TGTGCCAGTAGTTCTCGGGAGCTCTATGGCTACACCTTC.

The J gene is TRBJ2-7, the V gene TRBV14; possible D gene TRBD1, 5 bases. The V end lost 0 bases, the J end lost 5 bases, and 8 bases lay between the germline ends. From germline, CDR1 is SGHDN and CDR2 FVKESK. The CDR3 covers 13 residues. In DNA form, the CDR3 reads TGTGCCAGCAGCCAAGACAGGGTCCACGAGCAGTACTTC. It specifies CASSQDRVHEQYF.

The chain recombines TRBV28 with TRBJ1-2; a weak D match, TRBD1 (6 bases). Germline-derived CDR1 and CDR2 are MDHEN and SYDVKM. V lost 6 bases and J 4 bases, leaving 18 bases between the germline ends. This CDR3 has 15 amino acids. The DNA of the CDR3 is TGTGCCAGCAGCCCTAGGGGGGGACCGGGCTATGGCTACACCTTC. Translation gives CASSPRGGPGYGYTF.